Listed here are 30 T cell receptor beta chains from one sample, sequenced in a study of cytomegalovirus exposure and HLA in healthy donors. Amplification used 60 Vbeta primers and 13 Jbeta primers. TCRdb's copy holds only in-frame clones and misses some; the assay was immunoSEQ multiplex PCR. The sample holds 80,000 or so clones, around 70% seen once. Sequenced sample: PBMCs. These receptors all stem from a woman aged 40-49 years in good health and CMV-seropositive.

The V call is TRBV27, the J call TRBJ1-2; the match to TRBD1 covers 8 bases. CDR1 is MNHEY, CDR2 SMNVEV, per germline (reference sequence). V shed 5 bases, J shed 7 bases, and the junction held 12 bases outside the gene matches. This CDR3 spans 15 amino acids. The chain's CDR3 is CASSETTGVLRGYTF. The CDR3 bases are TGTGCCAGCAGTGAAACGACAGGGGTTTTACGTGGCTACACCTTC.

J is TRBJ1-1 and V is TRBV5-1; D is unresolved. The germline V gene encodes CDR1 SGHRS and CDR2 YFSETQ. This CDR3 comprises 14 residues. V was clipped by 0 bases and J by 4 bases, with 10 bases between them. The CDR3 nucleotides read TGCGCCAGCAGCTTGGAGGCGGTGGGCACTGAAGCTTTCTTT. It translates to CASSLEAVGTEAFF.

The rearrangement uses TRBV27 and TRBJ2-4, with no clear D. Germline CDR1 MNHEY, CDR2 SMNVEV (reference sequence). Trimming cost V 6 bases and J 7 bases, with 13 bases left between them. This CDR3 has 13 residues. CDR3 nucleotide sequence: TGTGCCAGCAGCTCACGATCCAGGAACATTCAGTACTTC. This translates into CASSSRSRNIQYF.

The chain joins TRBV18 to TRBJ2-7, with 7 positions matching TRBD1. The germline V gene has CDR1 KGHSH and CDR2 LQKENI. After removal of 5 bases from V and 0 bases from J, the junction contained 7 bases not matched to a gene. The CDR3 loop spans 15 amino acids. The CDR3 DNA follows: TGTGCCAGCTCATTAAGGGACAGTACCTCCTACGAGCAGTACTTC. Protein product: CASSLRDSTSYEQYF. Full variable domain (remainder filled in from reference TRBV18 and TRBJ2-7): NAGVMQNPRHLVRRRGQEARLRCSPMKGHSHVYWYRQLPEEGLKFMVYLQKENIIDESGMPKERFSAEFPKEGPSILRIQQVVRGDSAAYFCASSLRDSTSYEQYFGPGTRLTVT.

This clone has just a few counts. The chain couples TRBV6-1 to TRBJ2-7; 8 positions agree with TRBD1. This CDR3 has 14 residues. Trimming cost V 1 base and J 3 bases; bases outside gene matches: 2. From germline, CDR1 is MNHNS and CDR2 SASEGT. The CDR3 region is CASSEGTGIYEQYF. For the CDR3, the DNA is TGTGCCAGCAGTGAAGGGACAGGGATCTACGAGCAGTACTTC.

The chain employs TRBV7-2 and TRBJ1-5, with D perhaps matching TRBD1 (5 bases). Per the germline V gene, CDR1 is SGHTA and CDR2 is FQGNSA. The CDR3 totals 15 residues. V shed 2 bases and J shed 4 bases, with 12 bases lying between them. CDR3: CASSLSGHVNQPQHF. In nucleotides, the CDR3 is TGTGCCAGCAGCTTATCAGGGCACGTAAATCAGCCCCAGCATTTT.

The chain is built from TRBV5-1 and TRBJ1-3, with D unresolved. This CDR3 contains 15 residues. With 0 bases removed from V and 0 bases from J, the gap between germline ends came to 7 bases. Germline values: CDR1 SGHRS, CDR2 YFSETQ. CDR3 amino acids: CASSLAPNSGNTIYF. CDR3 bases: TGCGCCAGCAGCTTGGCACCTAACTCTGGAAACACCATATATTTT.

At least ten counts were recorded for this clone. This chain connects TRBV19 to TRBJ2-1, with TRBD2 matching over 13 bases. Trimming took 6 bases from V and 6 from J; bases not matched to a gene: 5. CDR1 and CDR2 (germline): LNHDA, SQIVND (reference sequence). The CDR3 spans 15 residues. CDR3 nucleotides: TGTGCCAGTAGGGAACTAGCGGGAGGGGCCAATGAGCAGTTCTTC. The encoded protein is CASRELAGGANEQFF.

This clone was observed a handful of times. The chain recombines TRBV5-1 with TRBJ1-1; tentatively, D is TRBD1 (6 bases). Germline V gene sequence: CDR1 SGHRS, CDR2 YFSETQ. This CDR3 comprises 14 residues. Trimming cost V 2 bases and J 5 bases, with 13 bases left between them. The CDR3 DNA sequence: TGCGCCAGCAGCTTACAGGGCAGGGATACTGAAGCTTTCTTT. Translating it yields CASSLQGRDTEAFF. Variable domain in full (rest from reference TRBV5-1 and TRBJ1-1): KAGVTQTPRYLIKTRGQQVTLSCSPISGHRSVSWYQQTPGQGLQFLFEYFSETQRNKGNFPGRFSGRQFSNSRSEMNVSTLELGDSALYLCASSLQGRDTEAFFGQGTRLTVV.

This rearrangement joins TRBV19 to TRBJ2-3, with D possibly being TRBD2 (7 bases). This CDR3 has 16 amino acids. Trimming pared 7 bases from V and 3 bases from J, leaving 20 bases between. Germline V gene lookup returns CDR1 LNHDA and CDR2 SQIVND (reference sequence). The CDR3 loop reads CASTSGRDKFTDTQYF. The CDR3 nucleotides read TGTGCCAGTACCTCAGGGAGGGACAAGTTTACAGATACGCAGTATTTT.

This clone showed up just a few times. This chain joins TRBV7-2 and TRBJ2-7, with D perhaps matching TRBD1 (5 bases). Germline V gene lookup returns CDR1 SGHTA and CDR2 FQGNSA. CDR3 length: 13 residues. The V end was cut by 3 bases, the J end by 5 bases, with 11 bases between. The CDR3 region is CASSFQGSNEQYF. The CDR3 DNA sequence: TGTGCCAGCAGCTTTCAGGGTTCGAACGAGCAGTACTTC.

CDR3 region: CASSVAGGSSTDTQYF. The CDR3 region has the DNA TGTGCCAGCAGCGTGGCCGGGGGTTCTAGCACAGATACGCAGTATTTT. The chain employs TRBV9 and TRBJ2-3; D possibly corresponds to TRBD2 (6 bases). Germline V lookup: CDR1 SGDLS, CDR2 YYNGEE. V lost 2 bases, J lost 0 bases, and 13 bases lay in between. The CDR3 extends over 16 amino acids.

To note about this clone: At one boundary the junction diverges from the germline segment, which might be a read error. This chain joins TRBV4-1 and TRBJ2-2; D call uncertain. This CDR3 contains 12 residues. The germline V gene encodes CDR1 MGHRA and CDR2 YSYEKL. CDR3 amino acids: CVSSQDIGELFF. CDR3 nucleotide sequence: TGCGTCAGCAGCCAAGATATCGGGGAGCTGTTTTTT.

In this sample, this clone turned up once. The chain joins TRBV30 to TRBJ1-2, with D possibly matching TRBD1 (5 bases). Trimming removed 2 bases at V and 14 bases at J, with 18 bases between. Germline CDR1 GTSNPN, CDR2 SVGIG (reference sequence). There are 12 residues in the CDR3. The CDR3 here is CAWSFGGPSNTF. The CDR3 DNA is TGTGCCTGGAGTTTCGGGGGACCTTCAAATACCTTC.

Here the CDR3 DNA reads TGCGCCAGCAGCCAAGATACAGGGGGTAATTCACCCCTCCACTTT. Protein: CASSQDTGGNSPLHF. V and J are TRBV4-3 and TRBJ1-6; 8 nucleotides align to TRBD1. In germline, CDR1 is LGHNA, CDR2 YSLEER. The CDR3 has 15 residues. After removal of 0 bases from V and 6 bases from J, the junction contained 1 base not matched to a gene.

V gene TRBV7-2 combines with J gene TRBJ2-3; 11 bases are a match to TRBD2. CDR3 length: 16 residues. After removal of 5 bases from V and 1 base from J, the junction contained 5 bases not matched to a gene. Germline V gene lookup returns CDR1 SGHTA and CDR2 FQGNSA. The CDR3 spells CASSHNSGGGTDTQYF. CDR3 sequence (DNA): TGTGCCAGCAGCCACAATAGCGGGGGGGGCACAGATACGCAGTATTTT.

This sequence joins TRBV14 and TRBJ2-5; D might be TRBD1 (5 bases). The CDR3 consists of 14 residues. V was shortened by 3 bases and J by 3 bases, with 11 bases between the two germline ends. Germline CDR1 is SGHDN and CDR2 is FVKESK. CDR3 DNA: TGTGCCAGCAGCCAGGACCAAGGGGAAGAGACCCAGTACTTC. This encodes CASSQDQGEETQYF.

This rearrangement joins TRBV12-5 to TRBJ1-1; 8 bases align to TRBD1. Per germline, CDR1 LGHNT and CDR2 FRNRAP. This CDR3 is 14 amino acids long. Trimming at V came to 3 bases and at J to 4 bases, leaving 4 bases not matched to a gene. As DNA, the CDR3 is TGTGCTAGTGGTTTTGGACAGGGCCCCACTGAAGCTTTCTTT. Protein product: CASGFGQGPTEAFF.

The CDR3 region has the DNA TGTGCCAGCAGCTCGCCGAGTGACAGGGGTTTGCATGAGCAGTTCTTC. Translation: CASSSPSDRGLHEQFF. The chain employs TRBV7-2 and TRBJ2-1; 8 bases line up with TRBD1. Looked up from germline, CDR1 is SGHTA and CDR2 is FQGNSA. This CDR3 is built from 16 residues. The junction had 13 bases not matched to a gene; V was cut back by 4 bases and J by 8 bases.

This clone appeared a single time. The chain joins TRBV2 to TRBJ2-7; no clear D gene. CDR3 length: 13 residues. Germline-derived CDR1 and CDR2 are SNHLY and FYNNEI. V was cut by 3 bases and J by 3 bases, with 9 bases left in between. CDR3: CASSEGSYYEQYF. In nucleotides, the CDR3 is TGTGCCAGCAGTGAGGGCAGTTACTACGAGCAGTACTTC.

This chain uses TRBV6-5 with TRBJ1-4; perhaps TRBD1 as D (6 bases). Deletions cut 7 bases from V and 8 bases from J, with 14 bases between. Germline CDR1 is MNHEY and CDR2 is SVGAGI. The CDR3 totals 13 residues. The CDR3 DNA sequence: TGTGCCAGCATTGACAGGATGCGGGAAAAACTGTTTTTT. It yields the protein CASIDRMREKLFF.

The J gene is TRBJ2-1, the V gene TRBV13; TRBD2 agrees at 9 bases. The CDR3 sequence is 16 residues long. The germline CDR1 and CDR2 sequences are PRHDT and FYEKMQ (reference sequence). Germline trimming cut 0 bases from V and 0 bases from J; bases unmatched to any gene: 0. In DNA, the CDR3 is TGTGCCAGCAGCTTAGGGACTAGCGGCTCCTACAATGAGCAGTTCTTC. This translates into CASSLGTSGSYNEQFF.

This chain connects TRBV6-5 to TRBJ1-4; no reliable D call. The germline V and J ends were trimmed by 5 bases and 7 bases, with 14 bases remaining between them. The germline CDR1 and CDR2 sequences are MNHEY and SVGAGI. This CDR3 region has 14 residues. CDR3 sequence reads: CASSRGSGFEKLFF. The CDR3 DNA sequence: TGTGCCAGCAGTCGCGGTTCGGGTTTTGAAAAACTGTTTTTT.

The CDR3 nucleotides are TGTGCCAGCAATGAAGGGGGATCACCCCTCCACTTT. This gives the protein CASNEGGSPLHF. The V and J genes are TRBV5-4 and TRBJ1-6, with a possible D match to TRBD1 (6 bases). This CDR3 contains 12 residues. V gave up 6 bases and J gave up 10 bases, with 11 bases separating them. Germline V CDR1 and CDR2: SGHNT, YYREEE (reference sequence).

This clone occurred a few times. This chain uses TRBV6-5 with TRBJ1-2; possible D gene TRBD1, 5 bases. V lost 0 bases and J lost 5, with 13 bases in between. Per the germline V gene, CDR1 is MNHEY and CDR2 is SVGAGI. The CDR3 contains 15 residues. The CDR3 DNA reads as TGTGCCAGCAGTTACTCGAGTCTGGGGACTTATGGCTACACCTTC. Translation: CASSYSSLGTYGYTF.

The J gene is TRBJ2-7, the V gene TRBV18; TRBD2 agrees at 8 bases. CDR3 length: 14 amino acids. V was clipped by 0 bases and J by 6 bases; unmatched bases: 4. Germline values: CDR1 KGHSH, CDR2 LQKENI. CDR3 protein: CASSPPASGSEQYF. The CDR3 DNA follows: TGTGCCAGCTCACCACCGGCAAGCGGGAGCGAGCAGTACTTC. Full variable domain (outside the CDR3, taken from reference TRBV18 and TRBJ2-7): NAGVMQNPRHLVRRRGQEARLRCSPMKGHSHVYWYRQLPEEGLKFMVYLQKENIIDESGMPKERFSAEFPKEGPSILRIQQVVRGDSAAYFCASSPPASGSEQYFGPGTRLTVT.

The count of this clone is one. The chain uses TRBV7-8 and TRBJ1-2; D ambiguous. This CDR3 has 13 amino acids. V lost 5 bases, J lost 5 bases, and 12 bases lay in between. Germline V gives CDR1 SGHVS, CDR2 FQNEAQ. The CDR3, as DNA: TGTGCCAGCAGCCTTTACGCGGGGTATGGCTACACCTTC. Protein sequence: CASSLYAGYGYTF.

DNA for the CDR3: TGTGCCAGCTCACCCAGGACACAATACTATGGCTACACCTTC. Its protein product is CASSPRTQYYGYTF. The chain carries TRBV18 and TRBJ1-2; tentative D call: TRBD1 (5 bases). Germline values: CDR1 KGHSH, CDR2 LQKENI. Trimming shortened V by 3 bases and J by 3 bases, and 11 bases separated the two germline ends. This CDR3 spans 14 amino acids. Combining the CDR3 with reference TRBV18 and TRBJ1-2 gives the whole variable domain NAGVMQNPRHLVRRRGQEARLRCSPMKGHSHVYWYRQLPEEGLKFMVYLQKENIIDESGMPKERFSAEFPKEGPSILRIQQVVRGDSAAYFCASSPRTQYYGYTFGSGTRLTVV.

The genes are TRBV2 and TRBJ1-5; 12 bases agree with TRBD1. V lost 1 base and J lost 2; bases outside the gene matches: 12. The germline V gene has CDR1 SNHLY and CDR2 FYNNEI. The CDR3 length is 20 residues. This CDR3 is CASSEDSLGDRGLGNQPQHF. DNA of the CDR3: TGTGCCAGCAGTGAAGATTCCTTAGGGGACAGGGGGCTTGGCAATCAGCCCCAGCATTTT.

CDR3 in amino acids: CASSLPSNYGYTF. The CDR3 region has the DNA TGCGCCAGCAGCTTGCCCTCTAACTATGGCTACACCTTC. The chain recombines TRBV5-1 with TRBJ1-2; D gene uncertain. The CDR3 is 13 residues long. Germline CDR1 reads SGHRS; CDR2 reads YFSETQ. Trimming took off 1 base at V and 0 bases at J, with 4 bases between the two ends. Full variable domain (remainder filled in from reference TRBV5-1 and TRBJ1-2): KAGVTQTPRYLIKTRGQQVTLSCSPISGHRSVSWYQQTPGQGLQFLFEYFSETQRNKGNFPGRFSGRQFSNSRSEMNVSTLELGDSALYLCASSLPSNYGYTFGSGTRLTVV.